The 18 T cell receptor beta chains in this list originate from one sample, sequenced in a study of beta chain features in type 1 diabetes. The study's findings and limits: There was a moderate but significant shortening of TCRB CDR3s in all four CD4+ subsets of Type 1 diabetes patients.

No antigens are known for them. Reverse transcription of all isolated RNA meant that expressed TCRB transcripts were sequenced. This table comes from immunoSEQ multiplex PCR, and its TCRdb copy is limited to in-frame clones, with some not included. The sample contains 300,000 to 400,000 clones, about 13% of which appear only once. Sequencing used naive CD4+ T cells from blood. The origin of the receptors is a woman aged 18-29 years with type 1 diabetes.

The chain joins TRBV10-3 to TRBJ2-1; D possibly corresponds to TRBD1 (5 bases). Trimming stripped 10 bases from V and 7 bases from J, with 17 bases between. Germline V gene lookup returns CDR1 ENHRY and CDR2 SYGVKD. The CDR3 has 13 amino acids. The DNA of the CDR3 is TGTGCCACCGCAAGGGGTGAGGAGAATGAGCAGTTCTTC. Translated, it gives CATARGEENEQFF.

This clone was seen a handful of times. V and J are TRBV5-1 and TRBJ1-1; weak D call: TRBD1 (5 bases). V lost 4 bases, J lost 1 base, and 11 bases lay in between. This CDR3 has 14 amino acids. In germline, CDR1 is SGHRS, CDR2 YFSETQ. The CDR3 reads CASSLQDTNTEAFF. DNA of the CDR3: TGCGCCAGCAGCCTCCAGGACACGAACACTGAAGCTTTCTTT.

This clone was observed a handful of times. The V and J genes are TRBV5-1 and TRBJ2-3; no reliable D call. Germline assignment: CDR1 SGHRS and CDR2 YFSETQ. The CDR3 extends over 16 amino acids. Trimming shortened V by 0 bases and J by 7 bases, and 18 bases separated the two germline ends. The CDR3 here is CASSLAGGPLSYTQYF. The DNA for the CDR3 is TGCGCCAGCAGCTTGGCTGGTGGGCCGCTCTCCTATACGCAGTATTTT.

V gene TRBV6-6 combines with J gene TRBJ2-1, with 7 nucleotides matching TRBD2. The CDR3 spans 15 residues. Losses at the gene ends were 6 bases for V and 4 bases for J; bases not matched to a gene: 9. Germline-derived CDR1 and CDR2 are MNHNY and SVGAGI (reference sequence). The CDR3 region is CASREGGTIYNEQFF. As DNA, the CDR3 is TGTGCCAGCAGAGAGGGCGGGACTATTTACAATGAGCAGTTCTTC.

This clone was counted between two and nine times. The chain carries TRBV29-1 and TRBJ2-1; TRBD2 matches 10 bases. V dropped 4 bases and J dropped 7; count of bases not matched to a gene: 10. The CDR3 contains 15 residues. The germline V gene has CDR1 SQVTM and CDR2 ANQGSEA. Here the CDR3 DNA reads TGCAGCGTTGGATTGGCTAGCGGGAGAGGGAATGAGCAGTTCTTC. It is translated as CSVGLASGRGNEQFF.

This clone appeared a few times. V usage is TRBV6-5 and J usage is TRBJ2-2; D might be TRBD2 (6 bases). Germline V gene data show CDR1 as MNHEY and CDR2 as SVGAGI. V lost 8 bases to trimming and J lost 5 bases, with 18 bases between them. This CDR3 has 15 amino acids. The CDR3 DNA follows: TGTGCCAGCTGTTCGGAGGGCCGGGGGACCGGGGAGCTGTTTTTT. Encoded protein: CASCSEGRGTGELFF.

This clone has more than one count but fewer than ten. The gene calls are TRBV19 and TRBJ1-1; D is uncertain. Germline CDR1 reads LNHDA; CDR2 reads SQIVND (reference sequence). This CDR3 has 11 residues. V lost 7 bases, J lost 3 bases, and 6 bases lay in between. In nucleotides, the CDR3 is TGTGCCAGTAAGGAGGACACTGAAGCTTTCTTT. It yields the protein CASKEDTEAFF. The full variable domain, rest sourced from reference TRBV19 and TRBJ1-1, is DGGITQSPKYLFRKEGQNVTLSCEQNLNHDAMYWYRQDPGQGLRLIYYSQIVNDFQKGDIAEGYSVSREKKESFPLTVTSAQKNPTAFYLCASKEDTEAFFGQGTRLTVV.

As regards this clone: The identical CDR3 is also encoded by other nucleotide sequences in the sample. The chain joins TRBV5-1 to TRBJ2-5; 9 bases are shared with TRBD2. CDR3 size: 16 residues. Germline V CDR1 and CDR2: SGHRS, YFSETQ. V was clipped by 4 bases and J by 4 bases; unmatched bases: 11. The CDR3 loop reads CASSLGLAGVGETQYF. The DNA of the CDR3 is TGCGCCAGCAGCCTGGGATTAGCGGGAGTTGGAGAGACCCAGTACTTC. Full variable domain (outside the CDR3, taken from reference TRBV5-1 and TRBJ2-5): KAGVTQTPRYLIKTRGQQVTLSCSPISGHRSVSWYQQTPGQGLQFLFEYFSETQRNKGNFPGRFSGRQFSNSRSEMNVSTLELGDSALYLCASSLGLAGVGETQYFGPGTRLLVL.

The genes are TRBV7-2 and TRBJ2-2, with TRBD2 matching over 13 bases. The germline V gene has CDR1 SGHTA and CDR2 FQGNSA. The trim removed 4 bases at V and 7 bases at J, leaving 3 bases unmatched. There are 15 residues in the CDR3. CDR3 in amino acids: CASSWTSGSGGELFF. The CDR3 coding sequence is TGTGCCAGCAGCTGGACTAGCGGGAGTGGCGGGGAGCTGTTTTTT.

The chain links TRBV7-7 to TRBJ1-2; D gene ambiguous. The CDR3 spans 15 residues. Germline assignment: CDR1 SSHAT and CDR2 FNYEAQ (reference sequence). With 5 bases removed from V and 6 bases from J, the gap between germline ends came to 19 bases. The CDR3 DNA is TGTGCCAGCAGCCCAAGTGAGGCGCAGAAGGATGGCTACACCTTC. This encodes CASSPSEAQKDGYTF.

There are a few counts of this clone. The chain employs TRBV19 and TRBJ2-2, with D possibly TRBD2 on 6 matching bases. This CDR3 comprises 18 residues. In germline, CDR1 is LNHDA, CDR2 SQIVND (reference sequence). With 4 bases removed from V and 2 bases from J, the gap between germline ends came to 20 bases. The CDR3 nucleotides are TGTGCCAGTAGTACTGCCGTGAGACTAGGAGATAACACCGGGGAGCTGTTTTTT. This encodes CASSTAVRLGDNTGELFF.

This clone occurred a few times. CDR3 in DNA: TGTGCCTGGAGTGTACGTGGGACTAGCGGGAGGATGGGAACAGATACGCAGTATTTT. Its translation: CAWSVRGTSGRMGTDTQYF. The rearrangement links TRBV30 to TRBJ2-3; 15 nucleotides agree with TRBD2. With V trimmed by 0 bases and J by 3 bases, 10 bases remained unmatched. The CDR3 runs to 19 residues. CDR1 is GTSNPN, CDR2 SVGIG, per germline (reference sequence).

The CDR3 loop is CASSLDRHEAFF. The DNA of the CDR3 is TGCGCCAGCAGCTTGGACAGACACGAAGCTTTCTTT. The chain employs TRBV5-1 and TRBJ1-1; D gene ambiguous. The V gene lost 0 bases and the J gene lost 8 bases, with 8 bases spanning the gap. The CDR3 is made up of 12 amino acids. Germline lookup yields CDR1 SGHRS and CDR2 YFSETQ.

This clone was seen only a few times. The chain joins TRBV11-2 to TRBJ2-5; 8 nucleotides match TRBD1. Germline V gene lookup returns CDR1 SGHAT and CDR2 FQNNGV. The CDR3 runs to 15 residues. The trim removed 1 base at V and 5 bases at J, leaving 6 bases unmatched. CDR3 protein: CASSLADRARETQYF. CDR3 nucleotides: TGTGCCAGCAGCTTAGCGGACAGGGCTAGGGAGACCCAGTACTTC. Full variable domain (remainder filled in from reference TRBV11-2 and TRBJ2-5): EAGVAQSPRYKIIEKRQSVAFWCNPISGHATLYWYQQILGQGPKLLIQFQNNGVVDDSQLPKDRFSAERLKGVDSTLKIQPAKLEDSAVYLCASSLADRARETQYFGPGTRLLVL.

The table lists this clone with a few counts. The J gene is TRBJ1-5, the V gene TRBV7-9, with D possibly being TRBD1 (5 bases). Trimming stripped 5 bases from V and 0 bases from J, with 11 bases between. The CDR3 has 15 residues. The germline CDR1 and CDR2 sequences are SEHNR and FQNEAQ (reference sequence). The CDR3 reads CASSPGQFSNQPQHF. For the CDR3, the DNA is TGTGCCAGCAGCCCCGGACAATTTAGCAATCAGCCCCAGCATTTT.

The chain is built from TRBV27 and TRBJ2-3; 12 nucleotides match TRBD2. Germline V gene sequence: CDR1 MNHEY, CDR2 SMNVEV (reference sequence). Trimming removed 6 bases from V and 2 bases from J; junction bases left unmatched: 3. The CDR3 is 15 residues long. The CDR3 loop is CASRRTSGDTDTQYF. CDR3 in DNA: TGTGCCAGCAGGAGGACTAGCGGGGACACAGATACGCAGTATTTT.

J is TRBJ2-3 and V is TRBV30; a possible D gene is TRBD2 (6 bases). CDR1 GTSNPN and CDR2 SVGIG come from the germline V gene (reference sequence). V gave up 2 bases and J gave up 3 bases, with 15 bases separating them. This CDR3 has 15 residues. The CDR3 here is CAWSQEGVKTDTQYF. CDR3 nucleotides: TGTGCCTGGAGTCAGGAGGGAGTCAAAACAGATACGCAGTATTTT.

The J gene is TRBJ2-7, the V gene TRBV7-2; 11 bases match TRBD2. In germline, CDR1 is SGHTA, CDR2 FQGNSA. The CDR3 sequence is 16 residues long. J gave up 1 base and V 1 base, and 3 bases lay outside the gene matches. The DNA of the CDR3 is TGTGCCAGCAGCTTAGAAGGGACTAGCGGATCCTACGAGCAGTACGTC. Translating it yields CASSLEGTSGSYEQYV.